This T cell receptor beta chain is drawn from a study of control samples from healthy donors and cancer patients. This CDR3 spans 15 amino acids. In germline, CDR1 is KGHSH, CDR2 LQKENI. V was trimmed by 4 bases and J by 5 bases, leaving 15 bases between them. Only in-frame clones appear in the TCRdb table, and some are missing; sequencing was by immunoSEQ multiplex PCR. In the table there are about 42,000 clones, roughly 83% of which are singletons. The source material was blood. The sequence came from a man in his sixties in good health. The chain combines TRBV18 with TRBJ1-5; D ambiguous. The CDR3: CASSRTRGIDQPQHF. The CDR3 DNA reads TGTGCCAGCTCACGCACCCGAGGGATAGATCAGCCCCAGCATTTT.